The 27 T cell receptor beta chains in this list originate from one sample, sequenced in a study of CD8+CD57+ T cells in acquired aplastic anemia. Profiles of TCR beta VDJ and CDR3 were generated from a genomic DNA template. TCRdb passed the reads through MiXCR, listing each CDR3 protein once. This table has some 170,000 distinct CDR3 sequences, over 55% appearing once. Sequencing involved patients with CD8+CD57+ cell expansion previously shown by flow cytometry. What was sequenced was sorted CD4+, CD8+, or CD8+CD57+ T cells (not recorded which) from PBMCs. Receptor source: a human donor with aplastic anemia.

The chain employs TRBV19 and TRBJ1-2, with D maybe TRBD1 (6 bases). Germline lookup yields CDR1 LNHDA and CDR2 SQIVND (reference sequence). The V end lost 5 bases, the J end lost 2 bases, and 12 bases lay between the germline ends. This CDR3 is 14 amino acids long. The CDR3 region is CASSRGTLNYGYTF. Written as DNA, the CDR3 is TGTGCCAGTAGTCGCGGGACATTGAACTATGGCTACACCTTC.

The chain links TRBV7-3 to TRBJ2-1; D call uncertain. The CDR3 sequence is 12 residues long. Germline CDR1 reads SGHTA; CDR2 reads FQGTGA. Trimming pared 5 bases from V and 8 bases from J, leaving 10 bases between. Written as DNA, the CDR3 is TGTGCCAGCAGCGCCCGACCGGATGAGCAGTTCTTC. This gives the protein CASSARPDEQFF.

The sample holds a few counts of this clonotype. The V and J genes are TRBV7-2 and TRBJ1-5; possibly TRBD1 for D (5 bases). V was shortened by 3 bases and J by 2 bases, with 14 bases between the two germline ends. Looked up from germline, CDR1 is SGHTA and CDR2 is FQGNSA. The CDR3 loop spans 16 amino acids. CDR3 sequence (DNA): TGTGCCAGCAGCTTCGGGGCAGGTGGTGGCAATCAGCCCCAGCATTTT. Protein: CASSFGAGGGNQPQHF.

The chain couples TRBV19 to TRBJ2-7; tentatively, D is TRBD2 (6 bases). CDR1 is LNHDA, CDR2 SQIVND, per germline (reference sequence). The CDR3 length is 13 residues. The V end lost 5 bases, the J end lost 4 bases, and 12 bases lay between the germline ends. CDR3 in DNA: TGTGCCAGTAGTCCCGAGGGGAGGTACGAGCAGTACTTC. Its translation is CASSPEGRYEQYF. Combining the CDR3 with reference TRBV19 and TRBJ2-7 gives the whole variable domain DGGITQSPKYLFRKEGQNVTLSCEQNLNHDAMYWYRQDPGQGLRLIYYSQIVNDFQKGDIAEGYSVSREKKESFPLTVTSAQKNPTAFYLCASSPEGRYEQYFGPGTRLTVT.

The rearrangement links TRBV5-1 to TRBJ2-7, with 7 nucleotides matching TRBD1. The V gene end was trimmed by 4 bases and the J gene end by 3 bases; junction bases not matched to a gene: 4. The germline V gene encodes CDR1 SGHRS and CDR2 YFSETQ. This CDR3 comprises 13 residues. CDR3 loop: CASSPTGNYEQYF. Written as DNA, the CDR3 is TGCGCCAGCAGCCCGACAGGGAACTACGAGCAGTACTTC.

This CDR3 reads CASSLAAGGNIQYF. The DNA for the CDR3 is TGTGCCAGCAGCTTAGCGGCGGGTGGGAACATTCAGTACTTC. The gene calls are TRBV7-8 and TRBJ2-4; D is possibly TRBD2 (5 bases). Trimming took off 0 bases at V and 7 bases at J, with 10 bases between the two ends. The CDR3 totals 14 residues. Germline loops: CDR1 SGHVS, CDR2 FQNEAQ.

The V and J genes are TRBV12-3 or TRBV12-4 and TRBJ1-1; no firm D call. V lost 1 base and J lost 1, with 16 bases in between. The CDR3 is 17 residues long. The CDR3 region has the DNA TGTGCCAGCAGTTTAGAAGCGGGTTCCCGGGCGAACACTGAAGCTTTCTTT. It codes for CASSLEAGSRANTEAFF.

The V gene is TRBV2, the J gene TRBJ2-2, with D unresolved. The CDR3 has 13 amino acids. V was pared by 6 bases and J by 1 base, with 6 bases between. Germline CDR1 is SNHLY and CDR2 is FYNNEI. The CDR3: CASRGRNTGELFF. CDR3 DNA sequence: TGTGCCAGCAGGGGAAGGAACACCGGGGAGCTGTTTTTT.

The CDR3 sequence: CASRRDSGDSNQPQHF. CDR3 sequence (DNA): TGCGCCAGTCGGCGGGACTCCGGTGATAGCAATCAGCCCCAGCATTTT. The rearrangement joins TRBV10-1 to TRBJ1-5, with D perhaps TRBD1 (5 bases). This CDR3 comprises 16 residues. Germline CDR1 is WNHNN and CDR2 is SYGVQD (reference sequence). Deletions cut 9 bases from V and 0 bases from J, with 18 bases between.

The gene calls are TRBV7-2 and TRBJ1-3, with D possibly TRBD1 on 5 matching bases. Trimming removed 4 bases at V and 3 bases at J, with 16 bases between. There are 16 residues in the CDR3. Germline V gene lookup returns CDR1 SGHTA and CDR2 FQGNSA. Here the CDR3 DNA reads TGTGCCAGCAGCTGGGGGATGCCAGGAGGTGGAAACACCATATATTTT. It is translated as CASSWGMPGGGNTIYF.

This chain connects TRBV24-1 to TRBJ2-7; either TRBD1 or TRBD2 may supply D (5 bases each). The V gene lost 10 bases and the J gene lost 4 bases, with 22 bases spanning the gap. The CDR3 sequence is 15 residues long. CDR1 and CDR2 from the germline V gene are KGHDR and SFDVKD. Here the CDR3 reads CATSGAGTGTYEQYF. In DNA, the CDR3 is TGTGCCACTTCTGGTGCCGGGACGGGAACATACGAGCAGTACTTC.

The J gene is TRBJ1-2, the V gene TRBV9; TRBD1 is a possible D gene (6 bases). There are 14 residues in the CDR3. V gave up 4 bases and J gave up 5 bases, with 15 bases separating them. Per the germline V gene, CDR1 is SGDLS and CDR2 is YYNGEE. CDR3 DNA sequence: TGTGCCAGCAGCACCCCGGGACAAGAATATGGCTACACCTTC. Amino acids: CASSTPGQEYGYTF.

Judged by abundance, this clonotype is medium-sized. This sequence joins TRBV2 and TRBJ2-7; TRBD2 matches 9 bases. The CDR3 totals 16 residues. After removal of 4 bases from V and 5 bases from J, the junction contained 12 bases not matched to a gene. Germline V CDR1 and CDR2: SNHLY, FYNNEI. CDR3 nucleotides: TGTGCCAGCAGTGGGTCGTTAGCGGGGGTCAGCGACGAGCAGTACGTC. Protein: CASSGSLAGVSDEQYV.

This clonotype was picked up a small number of times. This chain links TRBV7-3 with TRBJ2-3, with TRBD2 matching 7 bases. This CDR3 has 14 amino acids. CDR1 SGHTA and CDR2 FQGTGA come from the germline V gene. With 5 bases clipped from V and 4 bases from J, the junction kept 6 bases outside the gene matches. CDR3 sequence (DNA): TGTGCCAGCAGCCGCGTGGGGGGGGCAGATACGCAGTATTTT. Translated: CASSRVGGADTQYF.

The chain links TRBV5-4 to TRBJ1-2, with 8 bases lining up with TRBD1. Germline CDR1 and CDR2: SGHNT and YYREEE (reference sequence). Losses at the gene ends were 5 bases for V and 7 bases for J; bases not matched to a gene: 16. This CDR3 has 16 residues. In DNA, the CDR3 is TGTGCCAGCAGTCCTAAAACTCAGACAGGGGTGGGTGGCTACACCTTC. It translates to CASSPKTQTGVGGYTF.

This sequence joins TRBV10-3 and TRBJ2-3, with D hard to call. The CDR3 consists of 15 residues. Germline CDR1 reads ENHRY; CDR2 reads SYGVKD. V was shortened by 0 bases and J by 0 bases, with 7 bases between the two germline ends. In nucleotides, the CDR3 is TGTGCCATCAGTGAGTCAGTTGATAGCACAGATACGCAGTATTTT. Encoded protein: CAISESVDSTDTQYF.

The chain carries TRBV7-8 and TRBJ2-7; D gene uncertain. This CDR3 contains 12 residues. Germline values: CDR1 SGHVS, CDR2 FQNEAQ. The V and J ends lost 7 bases and 3 bases respectively, with 10 bases between them. CDR3 residues: CASTLKIYEQYF. The CDR3 coding sequence is TGTGCCAGCACGTTAAAGATCTACGAGCAGTACTTC.

This clonotype was seen ten or more times. This CDR3 reads CASSWALQGRTPINYGYTF. The CDR3 DNA sequence: TGTGCCAGCAGCTGGGCATTACAGGGGCGCACCCCGATTAACTATGGCTACACCTTC. The chain uses TRBV7-9 and TRBJ1-2; TRBD1 aligns across 7 bases. This CDR3 is built from 19 residues. Germline V gene sequence: CDR1 SEHNR, CDR2 FQNEAQ (reference sequence). J lost 1 base, V lost 4 bases, and 18 bases had no gene match.

The V gene is TRBV7-2, the J gene TRBJ2-2, with D tentatively TRBD1 or TRBD2 (5 bases each). Germline CDR1 is SGHTA and CDR2 is FQGNSA. V lost 3 bases and J 7 bases, leaving 24 bases between the germline ends. The CDR3 is 18 amino acids. The CDR3 region is CASSFREGPPGRNGELFF. DNA of the CDR3: TGTGCCAGCAGCTTTCGAGAGGGACCCCCAGGTCGTAACGGGGAGCTGTTTTTT. The entire variable domain, with the rest obtained from reference TRBV7-2 and TRBJ2-2, is as follows: GAGVSQSPSNKVTEKGKDVELRCDPISGHTALYWYRQSLGQGLEFLIYFQGNSAPDKSGLPSDRFSAERTGGSVSTLTIQRTQQEDSAVYLCASSFREGPPGRNGELFFGEGSRLTVL.

This clonotype has more than one count but fewer than ten. The V call is TRBV7-2, the J call TRBJ2-7, with D unclear. The CDR3 runs 13 residues. The germline V gene encodes CDR1 SGHTA and CDR2 FQGNSA. The ends were cut back, 4 bases at V and 2 bases at J, with 9 bases in the middle. The CDR3 loop is CASSSLGTYEQYF. CDR3 nucleotides: TGTGCCAGCAGCTCTCTCGGCACCTACGAGCAGTACTTC.

The J gene is TRBJ1-5, the V gene TRBV7-6; 8 bases are a match to TRBD1. Per germline, CDR1 SGHVS and CDR2 FNYEAQ. Trimming removed 2 bases from V and 7 bases from J; junction bases left unmatched: 7. The CDR3 extends over 15 amino acids. This chain's CDR3 is CASSLQGASGQPQHF. CDR3 in DNA: TGTGCCAGCAGCTTACAGGGGGCATCTGGACAGCCCCAGCATTTT.

This clonotype was detected ten times or more. The chain links TRBV10-2 to TRBJ2-3; D uncertain. The ends were cut back, 4 bases at V and 1 base at J, with 9 bases in the middle. Germline CDR1 WSHSY, CDR2 SAAADI. The CDR3 is 14 amino acids. CDR3 in DNA: TGCGCCAGCAGTGGGGCCCCGCGCACAGATACGCAGTATTTT. Its translation: CASSGAPRTDTQYF.

This chain uses TRBV20-1 with TRBJ1-2; D remains unclear. Trimming removed 6 bases at V and 6 bases at J, with 17 bases between. This CDR3 spans 13 amino acids. The germline V gene encodes CDR1 DFQATT and CDR2 SNEGSKA (reference sequence). CDR3 protein: CSAGSGPSDGYTF. DNA for the CDR3: TGCAGTGCCGGATCCGGCCCTTCCGATGGCTACACCTTC.

This clonotype occurred once. This chain connects TRBV7-9 to TRBJ2-1; D uncertain. Trimming removed 4 bases at V and 10 bases at J, with 20 bases between. Germline assignment: CDR1 SEHNR and CDR2 FQNEAQ (reference sequence). The CDR3 has 15 residues. The CDR3 region is CASSSPGLRRMEQFF. The CDR3 nucleotides are TGTGCCAGCAGCTCACCCGGGCTCCGACGGATGGAGCAGTTCTTC.

This clonotype was seen at least ten times. The genes are TRBV2 and TRBJ2-3; the match to TRBD2 covers 9 bases. CDR1 is SNHLY, CDR2 FYNNEI, per germline. Trimming at V came to 1 base and at J to 0 bases, leaving 8 bases not matched to a gene. The CDR3 has 18 residues. The CDR3, as DNA: TGTGCCAGCAGTGAAGGGTCCAGCGGGAGGCCTAGCACAGATACGCAGTATTTT. It is translated as CASSEGSSGRPSTDTQYF.

This chain uses TRBV9 with TRBJ1-5, with a tentative D call TRBD1 (5 bases). The CDR3 sequence is 15 residues long. Trimming took 0 bases from V and 4 from J, leaving 11 bases between them. Germline V gene data show CDR1 as SGDLS and CDR2 as YYNGEE. In DNA, the CDR3 is TGTGCCAGCAGCGTAGGGTCGACAGCTAATCAGCCCCAGCATTTT. Protein: CASSVGSTANQPQHF.

The V call is TRBV29-1, the J call TRBJ1-2, with a possible D match to TRBD1 (6 bases). Germline CDR1 and CDR2: SQVTM and ANQGSEA. CDR3 length equals 13 residues. Trimming left V 5 bases short and J 4 bases short, with 14 bases between. The CDR3 coding sequence is TGCAGCGTTCGGGGAGGACAGTCCTATGGCTACACCTTC. This sequence encodes CSVRGGQSYGYTF.